This T cell receptor (beta chain) was identified during a study of blood T cell repertoires in COVID-19 (dated by TCRdb to the early 2020s). With regard to the full study: Samples from collaborators originated in the United States, Italy and Spain and spanned both the acute and convalescent phases of COVID-19. Sample metadata almost always included a de-identified subject ID, COVID-19 status, age in years and sex. A freely available public database, intended as a resource for researchers studying the immune response to SARS-CoV-2, is where the repertoires were released. The samples were drawn from the first 160 participants of the ongoing ImmuneRACE study and from 950 to 1,500 subjects provided by 6 global collaborators. Where available, HLA class I and class II types were taken from metadata supplied by the sample provider and were not determined by assay-based typing. Deeply sampled blood TCRbeta repertoires from subjects exposed to, actively infected with, or recovered from COVID-19 were included in the dataset. The material from the prospective study consisted of cDNA or gDNA derived from T cells, B-cell-depleted T cells, or PBMCs. General findings and caveats noted by the study authors: The amount of clinical and demographic metadata varied by source and participant and was provided uncurated.

From the cysteine up to the phenylalanine, the CDR3 has a length of 15 residues. Only CDR3 DNA is held: 45 bases, read in frame from base 1. V and J are truncated by 4 bases and 6 bases respectively, leaving an intervening sequence of 16 bases. Via the germline V gene (reference sequence), CDR1 is LNHDA and CDR2 SQIVND. About this clone itself: What antigen it recognizes has not been identified. No quality values exist for individual bases; no much larger clone is one base distant.

The immunoSEQ Assay, a bias-controlled multiplex PCR, was used to amplify TCRbeta CDR3 regions from genomic DNA. In the paper's pipeline: Nucleated cell counts per sample were estimated from amplification of reference gene primers within the assay. Sequence reads were collapsed and filtered to measure the absolute abundance of every unique TCRbeta CDR3 rearrangement. For each sample, productive Simpson clonality was calculated by taking the square root of Simpson's diversity index across productive rearrangements. The clones in this table, taken by TCRdb from immuneACCESS, are in-frame only. Not every clone is retained; where verified, under half of the shortfall comes from an unresolved V gene, and the cause of the rest is unknown. The DNA gave D and trimming, while V, J and clone size come from that table. In all, the sample holds about 120,000 clones, and about 90% of those were seen once. Around 8% of the sample is taken by the ten largest.

Another Seattle source contributed samples from volunteer blood donors who had recovered from COVID-19. Collaborating institutions collected whole blood in K2EDTA tubes following their own protocols. For TCRbeta analysis, collaborators shipped samples as frozen whole blood, isolated PBMCs, or DNA extracted from either of those sample types. This receptor was taken from an older man who had recovered from COVID-19. What was sequenced was peripheral blood. The chain links TRBV19 with TRBJ2-1, with the D gene not confidently named. The CDR3 reads as follows: CASSNPYSVANEQFF. In nucleotides, the sequence is TGTGCCAGTAGTAATCCTTATTCGGTTGCCAATGAGCAGTTCTTC. Extended through the reference TRBV19 and TRBJ2-1 proteins, this CDR3 yields the full variable domain: DGGITQSPKYLFRKEGQNVTLSCEQNLNHDAMYWYRQDPGQGLRLIYYSQIVNDFQKGDIAEGYSVSREKKESFPLTVTSAQKNPTAFYLCASSNPYSVANEQFFGPGTRLTVL.